This T cell receptor beta chain is drawn from a study of identical twins (dated by TCRdb to 2016 to 2017). Background on the whole study: The study deep-sequenced TCR alpha and beta repertoires from monozygotic twins, unrelated adults of various ages and cord blood to test whether fetal clonotypes persist. Replicate twin experiments were performed at different times using different library preparation protocols to rule out contamination. The full study reports these points: Because the same donors could not be followed over many years, the conclusions depended on cross-sectional statistical analysis. Recombination models systematically underestimated out-of-frame TCR alpha sharing in monozygotic twins but agreed with sharing between unrelated individuals. Excess twin sharing in beta out-of-frame sequences was weaker because fewer shared sequences lowered the signal-to-noise ratio. Zero-insertion analyses could be partly confounded by invariant T cells such as MAIT and iNKT, although diverse VJ usage argued against such confounding for most clonotypes. Compared with coincidental sharing between unrelated individuals, an excess of low generation-probability sequences was observed among out-of-frame TCR alpha sequences shared between twins. Abundant cord blood beta clonotypes had fewer insertions, young adult naive repertoires showed a similar but weaker trend, and memory repertoires showed no such trend.

Receptor amplification or capture employed 5' RACE. For sequencing, an Illumina HiSeq 2000 was employed. Template switching added a universal primer binding site, and the final cDNA carried a unique molecular identifier that allowed TCR cDNA molecules to be counted accurately. Specific primers in the conserved constant-segment region were used to synthesize first-strand cDNA for the TCR alpha and beta chains. To control for contamination, every cDNA library carried two barcodes: a SMART-Mk sample barcode plus Illumina barcodes. Two successive PCR steps introduced TruSeq adapter sequences along with Illumina sample barcodes. The Illumina HiSeq platform was used with custom primers to sequence TCR alpha and beta cDNA libraries. Per the source publication's procedure: MiGEC was used to process raw reads and extract unique molecular identifiers, and MiXCR was used to find CDR3 positions. Recombination models were inferred per individual with the repgenHMM and IGoR tools using an EM algorithm. Shared clonotype analysis was performed with the tcR package in R, normalizing sharing by the product of cloneset sizes. To study raw recombination without the effects of thymic and clonal selection, out-of-frame nonproductive sequences were analyzed. Clones were called with MiXCR by TCRdb after fastp trimmed the public reads at Q25, and only in-frame beta chains were retained. Every CDR3 protein is listed once, alongside the most common genes and DNA of its rows. TCRdb's processing, not the authors' own work, is the source of the V and J calls. This sample lists a few hundred thousand distinct CDR3 sequences; over 9.5% were detected once. About a tenth of the sample is held by the ten biggest clonotypes.

All donors were healthy Caucasians. Miltenyi CD45RO+ enrichment and human naive T-cell isolation kits were used to isolate memory (CD45RO+) and naive T cells from PBMC. This clonotype showed up just a few times. Its specific antigen is unknown. Base-call qualities are not available, and no considerably larger clone is one nucleotide away. The germline ends are 17 bases apart after V is trimmed by 4 bases and J by 7 bases. Its CDR3 holds 15 amino acids, cysteine through phenylalanine. CDR3 DNA is the only sequence kept; it has 45 bases, read in frame from the first base. The germline V gene provides CDR1 SGHRS and CDR2 YFSETQ.

The V and J genes are TRBV5-1 and TRBJ2-2; TRBD2 might be the D gene, on 5 matching bases. The sample taken for sequencing was memory T cells sorted from blood. The cell subset or site label, read with the paper, signifies: CD45RO+ enriched T cells. The receptor was isolated from a man between 45 and 60 years old in good health. The CDR3 amino acid sequence is: CASSLAGNLLGELFF. The sequenced DNA is TGCGCCAGCAGCCTCGCCGGGAATCTTCTCGGGGAGCTGTTTTTT.